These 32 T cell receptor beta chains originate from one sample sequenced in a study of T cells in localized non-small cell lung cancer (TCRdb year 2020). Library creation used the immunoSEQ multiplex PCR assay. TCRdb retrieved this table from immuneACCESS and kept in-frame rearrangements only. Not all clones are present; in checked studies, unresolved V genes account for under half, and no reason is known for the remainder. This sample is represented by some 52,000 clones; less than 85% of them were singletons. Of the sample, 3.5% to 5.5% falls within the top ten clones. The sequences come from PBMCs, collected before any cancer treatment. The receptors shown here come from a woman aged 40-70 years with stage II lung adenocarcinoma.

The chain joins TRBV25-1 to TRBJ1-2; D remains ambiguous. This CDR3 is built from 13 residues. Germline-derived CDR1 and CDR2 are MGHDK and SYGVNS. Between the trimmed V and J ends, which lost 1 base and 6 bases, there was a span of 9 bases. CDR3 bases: TGTGCCAGCAGTGAATTCAGTGAAGATGGCTACACCTTC. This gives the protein CASSEFSEDGYTF.

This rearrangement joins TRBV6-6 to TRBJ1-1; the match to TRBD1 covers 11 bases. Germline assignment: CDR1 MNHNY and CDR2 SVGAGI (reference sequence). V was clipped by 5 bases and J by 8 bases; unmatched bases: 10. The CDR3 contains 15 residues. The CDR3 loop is CASSEGQGGTTEAFF. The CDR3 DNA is TGTGCCAGCAGTGAGGGACAGGGGGGTACTACCGAAGCTTTCTTT.

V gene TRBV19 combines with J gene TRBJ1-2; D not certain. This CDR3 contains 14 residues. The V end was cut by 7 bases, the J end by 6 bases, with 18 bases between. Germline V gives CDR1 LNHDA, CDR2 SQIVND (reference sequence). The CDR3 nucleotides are TGTGCCAGTATGGCAGACCCTGCGGGGAATGGCTACACCTTC. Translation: CASMADPAGNGYTF. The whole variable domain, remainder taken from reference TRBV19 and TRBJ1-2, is DGGITQSPKYLFRKEGQNVTLSCEQNLNHDAMYWYRQDPGQGLRLIYYSQIVNDFQKGDIAEGYSVSREKKESFPLTVTSAQKNPTAFYLCASMADPAGNGYTFGSGTRLTVV.

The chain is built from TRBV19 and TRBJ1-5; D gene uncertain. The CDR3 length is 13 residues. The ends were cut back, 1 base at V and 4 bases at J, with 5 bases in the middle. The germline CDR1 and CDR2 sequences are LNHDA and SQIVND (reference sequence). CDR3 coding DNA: TGTGCCAGTAGTATAGGAGTAAATCAGCCCCAGCATTTT. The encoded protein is CASSIGVNQPQHF.

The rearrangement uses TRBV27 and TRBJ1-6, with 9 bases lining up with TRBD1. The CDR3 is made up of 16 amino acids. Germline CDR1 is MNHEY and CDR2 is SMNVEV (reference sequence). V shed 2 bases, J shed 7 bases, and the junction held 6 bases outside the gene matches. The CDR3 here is CASSLRDRVVNSPLHF. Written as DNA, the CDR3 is TGTGCCAGCAGTTTAAGGGACAGGGTGGTGAATTCACCCCTCCACTTT.

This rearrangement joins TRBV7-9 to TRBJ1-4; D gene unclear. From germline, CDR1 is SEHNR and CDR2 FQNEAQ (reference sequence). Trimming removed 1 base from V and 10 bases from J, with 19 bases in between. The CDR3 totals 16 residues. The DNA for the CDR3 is TGTGCCAGCAGCTTAGTCGGAGACACCCTTCAAGGAAAACTGTTTTTT. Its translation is CASSLVGDTLQGKLFF.

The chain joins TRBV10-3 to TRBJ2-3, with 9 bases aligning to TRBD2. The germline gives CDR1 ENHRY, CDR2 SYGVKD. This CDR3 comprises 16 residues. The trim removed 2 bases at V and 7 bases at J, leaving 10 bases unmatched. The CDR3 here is CAISEGAGGPENTQYF. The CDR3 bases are TGTGCCATCAGTGAGGGGGCGGGGGGGCCGGAAAATACGCAGTATTTT.

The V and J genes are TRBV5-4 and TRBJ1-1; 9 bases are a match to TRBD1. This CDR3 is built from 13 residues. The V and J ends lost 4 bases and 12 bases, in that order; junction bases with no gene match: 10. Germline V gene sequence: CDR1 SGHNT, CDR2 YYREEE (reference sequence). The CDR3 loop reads CASSVQGAIRSFF. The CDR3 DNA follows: TGTGCCAGCAGCGTACAGGGGGCTATCCGATCTTTCTTT.

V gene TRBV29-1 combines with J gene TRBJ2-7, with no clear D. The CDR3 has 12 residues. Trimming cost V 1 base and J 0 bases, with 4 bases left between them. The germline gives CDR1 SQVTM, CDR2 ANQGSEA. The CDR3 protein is CSVEGSSYEQYF. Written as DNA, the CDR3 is TGCAGCGTTGAAGGTTCCTCCTACGAGCAGTACTTC.

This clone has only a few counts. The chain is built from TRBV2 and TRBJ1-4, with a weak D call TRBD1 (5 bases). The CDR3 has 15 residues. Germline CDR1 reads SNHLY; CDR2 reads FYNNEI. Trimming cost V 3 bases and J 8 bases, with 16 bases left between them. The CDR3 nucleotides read TGTGCCAGCAGTGAGGGCCTCCGGGACGGGGAAAAACTGTTTTTT. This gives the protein CASSEGLRDGEKLFF.

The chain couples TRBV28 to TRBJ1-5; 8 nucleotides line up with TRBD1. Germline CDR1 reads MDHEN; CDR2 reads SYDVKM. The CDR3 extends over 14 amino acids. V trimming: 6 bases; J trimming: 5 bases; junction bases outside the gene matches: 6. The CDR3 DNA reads TGTGCCAGCAGCCAGGACAGGGCCGATCAGCCCCAGCATTTT. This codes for CASSQDRADQPQHF. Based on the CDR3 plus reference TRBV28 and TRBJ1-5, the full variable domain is DVKVTQSSRYLVKRTGEKVFLECVQDMDHENMFWYRQDPGLGLRLIYFSYDVKMKEKGDIPEGYSVSREKKERFSLILESASTNQTSMYLCASSQDRADQPQHFGDGTRLSIL.

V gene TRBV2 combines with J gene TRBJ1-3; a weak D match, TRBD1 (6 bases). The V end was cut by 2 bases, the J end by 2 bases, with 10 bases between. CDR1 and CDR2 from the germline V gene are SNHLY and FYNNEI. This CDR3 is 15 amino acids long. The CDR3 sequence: CASSENRVPGNTIYF. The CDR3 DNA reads TGTGCCAGCAGTGAAAACAGGGTCCCTGGAAACACCATATATTTT. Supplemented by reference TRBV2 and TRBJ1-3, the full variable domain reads EPEVTQTPSHQVTQMGQEVILRCVPISNHLYFYWYRQILGQKVEFLVSFYNNEISEKSEIFDDQFSVERPDGSNFTLKIRSTKLEDSAMYFCASSENRVPGNTIYFGEGSWLTVV.

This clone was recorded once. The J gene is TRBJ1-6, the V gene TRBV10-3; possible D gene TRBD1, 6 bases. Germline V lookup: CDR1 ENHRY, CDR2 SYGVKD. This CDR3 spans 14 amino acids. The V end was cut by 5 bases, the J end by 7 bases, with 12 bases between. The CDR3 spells CAISPGQTNSPLHF. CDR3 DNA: TGTGCCATCAGTCCTGGACAGACGAATTCACCCCTCCACTTT.

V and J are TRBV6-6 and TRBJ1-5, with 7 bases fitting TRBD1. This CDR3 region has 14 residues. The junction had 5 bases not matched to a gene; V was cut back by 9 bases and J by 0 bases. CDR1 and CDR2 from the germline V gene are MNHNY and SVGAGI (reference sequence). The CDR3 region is CASRDSDSNQPQHF. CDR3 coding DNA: TGTGCCAGTCGGGACAGCGATAGCAATCAGCCCCAGCATTTT.

The CDR3 DNA is TGTGCCAGCAGCCCGACCGACTACACTGAAGCTTTCTTT. This codes for CASSPTDYTEAFF. This chain uses TRBV11-2 with TRBJ1-1, with unresolved D. The germline CDR1 and CDR2 sequences are SGHAT and FQNNGV. V dropped 5 bases and J dropped 3 bases, with 10 bases sitting between them. The length of the CDR3 is 13 residues.

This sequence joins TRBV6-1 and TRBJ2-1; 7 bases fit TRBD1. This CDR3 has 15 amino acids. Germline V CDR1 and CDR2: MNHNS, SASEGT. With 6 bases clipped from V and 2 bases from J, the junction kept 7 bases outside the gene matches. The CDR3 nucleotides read TGTGCCAGCAGAGATACAGGGGCCCCCTACAATGAGCAGTTCTTC. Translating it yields CASRDTGAPYNEQFF.

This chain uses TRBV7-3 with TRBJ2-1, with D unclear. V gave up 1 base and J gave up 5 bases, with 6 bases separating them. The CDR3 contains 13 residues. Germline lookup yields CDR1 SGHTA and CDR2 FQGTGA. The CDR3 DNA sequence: TGTGCCAGCAGCTTAAGTAGGGACAATGAGCAGTTCTTC. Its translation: CASSLSRDNEQFF.

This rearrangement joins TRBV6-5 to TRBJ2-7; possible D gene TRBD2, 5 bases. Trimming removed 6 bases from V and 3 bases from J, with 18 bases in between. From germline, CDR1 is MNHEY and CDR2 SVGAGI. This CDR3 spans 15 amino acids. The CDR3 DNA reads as TGTGCCAGCAGACCTGATTCACGCCGGGGCTACGAGCAGTACTTC. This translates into CASRPDSRRGYEQYF.

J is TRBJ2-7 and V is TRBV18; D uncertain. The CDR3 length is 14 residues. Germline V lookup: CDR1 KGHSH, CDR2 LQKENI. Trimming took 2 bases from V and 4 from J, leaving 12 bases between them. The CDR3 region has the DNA TGTGCCAGCTCACCAGAAGGGTCAGGATACGAGCAGTACTTC. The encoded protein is CASSPEGSGYEQYF.

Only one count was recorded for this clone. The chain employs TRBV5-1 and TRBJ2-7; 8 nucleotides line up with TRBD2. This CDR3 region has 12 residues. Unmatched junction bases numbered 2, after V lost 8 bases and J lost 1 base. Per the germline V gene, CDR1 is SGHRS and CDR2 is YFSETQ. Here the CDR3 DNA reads TGCGCCAGTCGGGAGGGATCCTACGAGCAGTACTTC. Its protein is CASREGSYEQYF.

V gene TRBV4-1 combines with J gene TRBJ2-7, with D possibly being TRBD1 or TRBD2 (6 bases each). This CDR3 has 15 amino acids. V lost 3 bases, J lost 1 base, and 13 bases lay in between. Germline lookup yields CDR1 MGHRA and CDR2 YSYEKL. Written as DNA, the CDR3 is TGCGCCAGCAGCCATCCGGGGGCAGGGTCCTACGAGCAGTACTTC. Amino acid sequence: CASSHPGAGSYEQYF.

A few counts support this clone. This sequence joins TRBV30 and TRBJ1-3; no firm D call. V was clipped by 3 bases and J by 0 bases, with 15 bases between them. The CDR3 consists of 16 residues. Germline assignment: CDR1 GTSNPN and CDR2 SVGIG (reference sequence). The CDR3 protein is CAWSLGGMSSGNTIYF. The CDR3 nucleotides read TGTGCCTGGAGCCTAGGAGGCATGAGCTCTGGAAACACCATATATTTT.

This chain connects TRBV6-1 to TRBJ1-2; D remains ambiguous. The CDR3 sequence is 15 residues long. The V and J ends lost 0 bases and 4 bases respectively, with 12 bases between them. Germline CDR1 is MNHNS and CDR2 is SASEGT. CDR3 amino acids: CASSEAFEAFYGYTF. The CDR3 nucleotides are TGTGCCAGCAGTGAAGCTTTCGAAGCGTTCTATGGCTACACCTTC.

CDR3: CACQLERGSGNTIYF. DNA for the CDR3: TGTGCCTGCCAACTTGAAAGGGGATCTGGAAACACCATATATTTT. The chain combines TRBV6-1 with TRBJ1-3, with a tentative D call TRBD1 (5 bases). Germline values: CDR1 MNHNS, CDR2 SASEGT. Trimming took 11 bases from V and 1 from J, leaving 18 bases between them. This CDR3 is built from 15 residues.

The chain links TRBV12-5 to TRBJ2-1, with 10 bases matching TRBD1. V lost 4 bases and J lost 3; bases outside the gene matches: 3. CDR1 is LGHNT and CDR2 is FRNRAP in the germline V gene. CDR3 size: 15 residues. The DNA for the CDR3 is TGTGCTAGTGGTTCCGGACAGGGGGACTACAATGAGCAGTTCTTC. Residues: CASGSGQGDYNEQFF.

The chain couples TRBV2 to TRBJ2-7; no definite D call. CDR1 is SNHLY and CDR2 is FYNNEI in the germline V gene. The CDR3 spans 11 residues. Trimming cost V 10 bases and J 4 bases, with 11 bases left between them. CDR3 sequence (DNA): TGTGCCATAAACAGAGATTACGAGCAGTACTTC. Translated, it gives CAINRDYEQYF.

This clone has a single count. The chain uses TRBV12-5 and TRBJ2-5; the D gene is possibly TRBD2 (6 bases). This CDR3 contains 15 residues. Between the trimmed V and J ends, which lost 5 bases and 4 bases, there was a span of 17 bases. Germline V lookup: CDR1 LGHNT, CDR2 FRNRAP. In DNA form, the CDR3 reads TGTGCTAGTGGTCTCGGGACTGCTAAGGGAGAGACCCAGTACTTC. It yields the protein CASGLGTAKGETQYF.

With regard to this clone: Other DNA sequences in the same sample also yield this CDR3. The CDR3 sequence: CASSPSKQALAGVTGELFF. In DNA form, the CDR3 reads TGCGCCAGCAGCCCCTCGAAACAGGCACTAGCGGGGGTCACCGGGGAGCTGTTTTTT. The chain uses TRBV4-1 and TRBJ2-2; 11 bases line up with TRBD2. V shed 4 bases and J 4 bases; nucleotides not matched to a gene: 14. The CDR3 is made up of 19 amino acids. Germline V lookup: CDR1 MGHRA, CDR2 YSYEKL.

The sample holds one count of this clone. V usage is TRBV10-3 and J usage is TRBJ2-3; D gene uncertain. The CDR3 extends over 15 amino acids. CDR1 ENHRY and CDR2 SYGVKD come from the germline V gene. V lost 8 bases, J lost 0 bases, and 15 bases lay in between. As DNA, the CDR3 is TGTGCCATCTTGCCCCGCCTGGGGAGCACAGATACGCAGTATTTT. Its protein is CAILPRLGSTDTQYF.

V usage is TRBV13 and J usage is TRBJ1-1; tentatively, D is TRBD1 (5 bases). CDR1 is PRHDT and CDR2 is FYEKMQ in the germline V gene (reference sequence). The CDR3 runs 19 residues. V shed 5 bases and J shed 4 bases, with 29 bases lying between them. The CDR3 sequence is CASSLRAGGPLEVPTEAFF. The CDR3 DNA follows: TGTGCCAGCAGCCTCAGGGCAGGTGGGCCTTTGGAGGTTCCCACTGAAGCTTTCTTT.

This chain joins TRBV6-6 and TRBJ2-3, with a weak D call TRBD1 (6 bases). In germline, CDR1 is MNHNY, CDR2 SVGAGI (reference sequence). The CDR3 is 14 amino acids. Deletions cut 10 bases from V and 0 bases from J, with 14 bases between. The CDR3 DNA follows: TGTGCCACCAAACAGGGCCTGAGCACAGATACGCAGTATTTT. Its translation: CATKQGLSTDTQYF.

The CDR3 DNA reads as TGCGCCAGCAGCCAAGACCCGATGGGGGTTGGCGGCTACACCTTC. Protein product: CASSQDPMGVGGYTF. V usage is TRBV4-3 and J usage is TRBJ1-2; possibly TRBD1 for D (5 bases). The CDR3 spans 15 residues. Trimming removed 0 bases at V and 8 bases at J, with 16 bases between. Germline CDR1 reads LGHNA; CDR2 reads YSLEER.